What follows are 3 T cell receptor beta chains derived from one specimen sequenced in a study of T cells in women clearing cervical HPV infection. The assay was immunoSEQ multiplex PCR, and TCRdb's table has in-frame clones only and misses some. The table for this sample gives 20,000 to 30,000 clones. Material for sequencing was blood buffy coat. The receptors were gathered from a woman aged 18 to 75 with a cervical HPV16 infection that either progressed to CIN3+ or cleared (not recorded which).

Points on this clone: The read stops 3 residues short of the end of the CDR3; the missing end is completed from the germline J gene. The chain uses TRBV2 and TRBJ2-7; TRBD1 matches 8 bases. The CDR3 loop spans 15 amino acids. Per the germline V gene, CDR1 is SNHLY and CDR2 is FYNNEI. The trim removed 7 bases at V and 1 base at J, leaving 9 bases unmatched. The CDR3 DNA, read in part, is TGTGCCAGCAACAAAGACAGGGGCCATTCCTACGAG. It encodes CASNKDRGHSYE. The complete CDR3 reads CASNKDRGHSYEQYF.

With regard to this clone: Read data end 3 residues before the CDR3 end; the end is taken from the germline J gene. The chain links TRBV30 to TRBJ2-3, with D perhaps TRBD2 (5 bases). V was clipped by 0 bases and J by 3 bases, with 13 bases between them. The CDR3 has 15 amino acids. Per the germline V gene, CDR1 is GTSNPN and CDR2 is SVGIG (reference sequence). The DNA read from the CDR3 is TGTGCCTGGAGTGTACTGGCGGGTGGGACAGATACG. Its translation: CAWSVLAGGTDT. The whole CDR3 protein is CAWSVLAGGTDTQYF.

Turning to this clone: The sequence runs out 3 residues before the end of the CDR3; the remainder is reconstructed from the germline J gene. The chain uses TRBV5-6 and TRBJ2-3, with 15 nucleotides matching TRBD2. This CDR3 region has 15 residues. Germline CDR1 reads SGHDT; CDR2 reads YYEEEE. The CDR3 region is CASSRTSGGAETQYF. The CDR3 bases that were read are TGTGCCAGCAGCCGGACTAGCGGGGGGGCGGAGACG.